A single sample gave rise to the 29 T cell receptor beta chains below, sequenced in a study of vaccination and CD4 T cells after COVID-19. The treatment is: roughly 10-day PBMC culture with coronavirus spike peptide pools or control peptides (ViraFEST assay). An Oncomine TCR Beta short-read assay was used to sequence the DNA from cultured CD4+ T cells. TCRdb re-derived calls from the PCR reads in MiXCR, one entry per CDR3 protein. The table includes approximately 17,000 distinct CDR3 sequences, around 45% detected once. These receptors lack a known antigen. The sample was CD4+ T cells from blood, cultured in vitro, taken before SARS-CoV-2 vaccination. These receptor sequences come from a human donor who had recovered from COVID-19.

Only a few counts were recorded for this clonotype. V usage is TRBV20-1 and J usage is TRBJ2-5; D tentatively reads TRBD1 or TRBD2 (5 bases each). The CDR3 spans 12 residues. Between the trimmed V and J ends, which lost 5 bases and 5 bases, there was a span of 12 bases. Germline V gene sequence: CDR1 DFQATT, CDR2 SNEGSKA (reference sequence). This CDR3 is CSARGAPETQYF. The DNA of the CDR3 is TGCAGTGCTCGGGGCGCCCCGGAGACCCAGTACTTC.

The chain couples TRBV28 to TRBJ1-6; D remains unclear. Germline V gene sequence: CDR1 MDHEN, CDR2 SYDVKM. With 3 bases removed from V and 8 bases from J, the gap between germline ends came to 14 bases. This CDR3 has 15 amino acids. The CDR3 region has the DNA TGTGCCAGCAGTTTGGGTACGGGGTTTGATTCACCCCTCCACTTT. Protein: CASSLGTGFDSPLHF.

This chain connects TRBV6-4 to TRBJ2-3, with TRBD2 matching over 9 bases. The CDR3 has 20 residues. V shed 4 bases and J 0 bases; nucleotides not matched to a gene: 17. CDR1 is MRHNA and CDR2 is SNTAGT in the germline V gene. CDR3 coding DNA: TGTGCCAGCAGTGGCCTTGGAGGAGCTAGCGGGGTATCTAGCACAGATACGCAGTATTTT. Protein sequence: CASSGLGGASGVSSTDTQYF.

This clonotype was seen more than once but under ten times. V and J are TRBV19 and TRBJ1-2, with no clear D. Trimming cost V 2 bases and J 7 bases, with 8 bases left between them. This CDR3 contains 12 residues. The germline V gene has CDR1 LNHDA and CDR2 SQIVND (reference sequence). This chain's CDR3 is CASSINWGGYTF. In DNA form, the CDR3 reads TGTGCCAGTAGTATAAACTGGGGTGGCTACACCTTC.

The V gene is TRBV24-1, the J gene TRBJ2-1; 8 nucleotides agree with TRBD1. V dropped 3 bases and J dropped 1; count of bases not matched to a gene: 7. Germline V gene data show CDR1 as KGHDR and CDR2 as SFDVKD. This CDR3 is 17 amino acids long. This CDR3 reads CATSDTGGELSYNEQFF. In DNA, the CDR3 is TGTGCCACCAGTGATACAGGGGGTGAACTTTCCTACAATGAGCAGTTCTTC.

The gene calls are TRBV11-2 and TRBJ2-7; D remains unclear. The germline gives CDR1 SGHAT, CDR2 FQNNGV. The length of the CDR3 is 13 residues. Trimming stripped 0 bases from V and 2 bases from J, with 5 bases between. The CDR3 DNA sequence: TGTGCCAGCAGCTTAGAGGCCGCCTACGAGCAGTACTTC. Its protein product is CASSLEAAYEQYF.

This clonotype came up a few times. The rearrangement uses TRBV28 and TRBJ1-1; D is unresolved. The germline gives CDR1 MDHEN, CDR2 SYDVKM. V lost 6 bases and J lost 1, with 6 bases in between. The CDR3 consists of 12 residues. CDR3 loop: CASRTGNTEAFF. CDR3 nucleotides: TGTGCCAGCAGAACGGGGAACACTGAAGCTTTCTTT. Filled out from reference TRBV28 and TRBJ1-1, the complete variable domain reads DVKVTQSSRYLVKRTGEKVFLECVQDMDHENMFWYRQDPGLGLRLIYFSYDVKMKEKGDIPEGYSVSREKKERFSLILESASTNQTSMYLCASRTGNTEAFFGQGTRLTVV.

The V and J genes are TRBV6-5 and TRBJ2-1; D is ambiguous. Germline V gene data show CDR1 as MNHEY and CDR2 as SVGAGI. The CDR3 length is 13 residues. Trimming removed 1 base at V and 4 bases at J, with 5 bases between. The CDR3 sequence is CASSYWIYNEQFF. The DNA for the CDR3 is TGTGCCAGCAGTTACTGGATATACAATGAGCAGTTCTTC.

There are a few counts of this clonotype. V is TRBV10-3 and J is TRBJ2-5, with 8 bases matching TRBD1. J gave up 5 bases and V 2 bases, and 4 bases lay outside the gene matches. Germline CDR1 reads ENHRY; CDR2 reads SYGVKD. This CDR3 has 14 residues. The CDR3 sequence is CAISEGTGGETQYF. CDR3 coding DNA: TGTGCCATCAGTGAGGGAACAGGGGGTGAGACCCAGTACTTC.

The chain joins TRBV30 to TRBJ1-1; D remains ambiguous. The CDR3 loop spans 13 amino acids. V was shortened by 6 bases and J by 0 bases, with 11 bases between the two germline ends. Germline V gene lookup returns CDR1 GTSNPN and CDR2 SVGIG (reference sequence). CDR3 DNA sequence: TGTGCCTGTGGTGCCGGGATGAACACTGAAGCTTTCTTT. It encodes CACGAGMNTEAFF.

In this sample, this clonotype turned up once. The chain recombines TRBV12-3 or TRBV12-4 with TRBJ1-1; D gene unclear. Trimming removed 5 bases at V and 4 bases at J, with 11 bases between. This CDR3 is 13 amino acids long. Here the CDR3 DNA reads TGTGCCAGCAGTCCTGATTTGGGCACTGAAGCTTTCTTT. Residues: CASSPDLGTEAFF.

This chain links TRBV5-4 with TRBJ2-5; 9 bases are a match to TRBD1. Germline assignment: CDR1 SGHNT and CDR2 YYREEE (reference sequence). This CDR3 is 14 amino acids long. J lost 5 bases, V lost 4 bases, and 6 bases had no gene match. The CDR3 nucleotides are TGTGCCAGCAGCCACAGGGGGCGCGATGAGACCCAGTACTTC. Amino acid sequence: CASSHRGRDETQYF. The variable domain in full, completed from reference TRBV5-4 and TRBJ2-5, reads ETGVTQSPTHLIKTRGQQVTLRCSSQSGHNTVSWYQQALGQGPQFIFQYYREEENGRGNFPPRFSGLQFPNYSSELNVNALELDDSALYLCASSHRGRDETQYFGPGTRLLVL.

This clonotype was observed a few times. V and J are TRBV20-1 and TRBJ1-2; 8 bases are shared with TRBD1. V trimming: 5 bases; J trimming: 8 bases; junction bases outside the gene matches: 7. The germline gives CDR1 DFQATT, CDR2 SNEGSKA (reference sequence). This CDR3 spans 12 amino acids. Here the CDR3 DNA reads TGCAGTGCTTCGGACAGGGTCAGGGGCTACACCTTC. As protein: CSASDRVRGYTF.

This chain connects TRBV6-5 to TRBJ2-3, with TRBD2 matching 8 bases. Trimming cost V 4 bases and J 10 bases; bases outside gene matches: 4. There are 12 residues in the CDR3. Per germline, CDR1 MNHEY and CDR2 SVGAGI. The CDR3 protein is CASSFVGGAQYF. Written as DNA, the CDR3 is TGTGCCAGCAGTTTTGTCGGGGGGGCGCAGTATTTT.

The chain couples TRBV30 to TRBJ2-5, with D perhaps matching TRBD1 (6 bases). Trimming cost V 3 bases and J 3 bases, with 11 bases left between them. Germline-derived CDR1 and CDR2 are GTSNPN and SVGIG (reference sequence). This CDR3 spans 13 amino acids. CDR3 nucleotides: TGTGCCTGGAGCGTTCGGACAGAAGAGACCCAGTACTTC. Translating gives CAWSVRTEETQYF.

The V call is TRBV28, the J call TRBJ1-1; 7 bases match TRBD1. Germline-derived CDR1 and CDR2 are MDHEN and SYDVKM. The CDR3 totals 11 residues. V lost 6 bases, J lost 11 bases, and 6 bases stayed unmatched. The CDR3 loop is CASRGQPPAFF. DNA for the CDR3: TGTGCCAGCAGGGGACAGCCTCCGGCTTTCTTT.

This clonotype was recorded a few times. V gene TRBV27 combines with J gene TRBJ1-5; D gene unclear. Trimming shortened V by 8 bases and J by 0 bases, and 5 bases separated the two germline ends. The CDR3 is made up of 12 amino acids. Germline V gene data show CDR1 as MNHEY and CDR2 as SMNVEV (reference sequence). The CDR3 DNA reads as TGTGCCAGCTGGGATAGCAATCAGCCCCAGCATTTT. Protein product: CASWDSNQPQHF.

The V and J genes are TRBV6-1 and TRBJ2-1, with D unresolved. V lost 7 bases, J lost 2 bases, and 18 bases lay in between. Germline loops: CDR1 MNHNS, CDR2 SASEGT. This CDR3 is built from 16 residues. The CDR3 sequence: CASNLIEALAYNEQFF. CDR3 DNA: TGTGCCAGCAACCTAATAGAGGCCCTGGCCTACAATGAGCAGTTCTTC.

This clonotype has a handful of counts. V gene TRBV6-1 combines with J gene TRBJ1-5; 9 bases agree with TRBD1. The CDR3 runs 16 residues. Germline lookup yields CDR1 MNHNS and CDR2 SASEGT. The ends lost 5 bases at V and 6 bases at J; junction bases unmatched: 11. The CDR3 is CASSPYLTGGLQPQHF. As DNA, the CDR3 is TGTGCCAGCAGTCCCTATCTAACAGGGGGCCTTCAGCCCCAGCATTTT.

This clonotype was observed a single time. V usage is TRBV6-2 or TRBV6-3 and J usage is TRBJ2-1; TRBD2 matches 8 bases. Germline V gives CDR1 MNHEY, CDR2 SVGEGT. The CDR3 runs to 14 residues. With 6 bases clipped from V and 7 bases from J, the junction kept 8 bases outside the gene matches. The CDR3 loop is CASRLLAGTNEQFF. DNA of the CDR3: TGTGCCAGCAGACTTTTAGCGGGAACGAATGAGCAGTTCTTC.

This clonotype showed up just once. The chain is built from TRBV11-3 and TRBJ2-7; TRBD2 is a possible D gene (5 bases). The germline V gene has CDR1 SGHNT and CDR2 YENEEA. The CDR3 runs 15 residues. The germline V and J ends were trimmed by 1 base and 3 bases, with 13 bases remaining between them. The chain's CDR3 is CASSLVVEGYYEQYF. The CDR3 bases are TGTGCCAGCAGCTTAGTAGTCGAGGGTTACTACGAGCAGTACTTC.

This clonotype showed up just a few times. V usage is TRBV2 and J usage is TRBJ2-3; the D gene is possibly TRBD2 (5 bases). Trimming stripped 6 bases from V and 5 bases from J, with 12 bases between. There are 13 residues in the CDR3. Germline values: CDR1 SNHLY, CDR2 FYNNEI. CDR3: CASSHGIGDTQYF. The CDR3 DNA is TGTGCCAGCAGCCACGGGATTGGAGATACGCAGTATTTT.

The CDR3 region has the DNA TGCAGTGCTAGTGGCAGCGCCGACTCTGGAAACACCATATATTTT. It translates to CSASGSADSGNTIYF. This chain uses TRBV20-1 with TRBJ1-3, with D hard to call. Germline V CDR1 and CDR2: DFQATT, SNEGSKA (reference sequence). V was shortened by 3 bases and J by 0 bases, with 12 bases between the two germline ends. This CDR3 has 15 amino acids.

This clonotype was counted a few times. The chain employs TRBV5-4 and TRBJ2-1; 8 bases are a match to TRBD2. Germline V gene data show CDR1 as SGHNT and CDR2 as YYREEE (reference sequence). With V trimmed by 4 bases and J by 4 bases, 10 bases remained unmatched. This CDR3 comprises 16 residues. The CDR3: CASSPTGTRMYNEQFF. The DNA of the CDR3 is TGTGCCAGCAGCCCTACCGGGACTAGGATGTACAATGAGCAGTTCTTC.

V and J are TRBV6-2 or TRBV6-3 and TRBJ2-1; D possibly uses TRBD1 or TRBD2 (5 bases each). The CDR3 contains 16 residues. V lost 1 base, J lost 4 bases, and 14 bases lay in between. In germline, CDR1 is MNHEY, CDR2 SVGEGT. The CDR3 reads CASSYLLQGRYNEQFF. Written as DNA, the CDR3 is TGTGCCAGCAGTTACTTACTGCAGGGACGTTACAATGAGCAGTTCTTC.

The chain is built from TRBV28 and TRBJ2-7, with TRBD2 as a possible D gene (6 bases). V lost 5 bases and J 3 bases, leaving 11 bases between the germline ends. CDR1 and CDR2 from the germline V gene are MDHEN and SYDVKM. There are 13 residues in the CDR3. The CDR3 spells CASSPGTFYEQYF. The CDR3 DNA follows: TGTGCCAGCAGTCCCGGGACTTTCTACGAGCAGTACTTC.

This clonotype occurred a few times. The CDR3 DNA reads TGTGCCAGTGGGATTAGGGGCCAGCCCCAGCATTTT. Amino acids: CASGIRGQPQHF. The rearrangement uses TRBV6-1 and TRBJ1-5, with D perhaps matching TRBD1 (5 bases). The CDR3 has 12 amino acids. Germline CDR1 is MNHNS and CDR2 is SASEGT. V lost 9 bases to trimming and J lost 7 bases, with 13 bases between them.

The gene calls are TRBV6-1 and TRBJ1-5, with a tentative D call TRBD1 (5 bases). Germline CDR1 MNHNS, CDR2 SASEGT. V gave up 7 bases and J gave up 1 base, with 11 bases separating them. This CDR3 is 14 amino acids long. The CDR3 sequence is CASNIWGSNQPQHF. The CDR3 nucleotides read TGTGCCAGCAATATCTGGGGGAGCAATCAGCCCCAGCATTTT.

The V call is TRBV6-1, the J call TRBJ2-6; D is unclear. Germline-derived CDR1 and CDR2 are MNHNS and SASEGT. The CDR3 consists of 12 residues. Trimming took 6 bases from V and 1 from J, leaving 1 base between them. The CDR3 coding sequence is TGTGCCAGCAGGTCTGGGGCCAACGTCCTGACTTTC. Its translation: CASRSGANVLTF.